A single sample is the source of the 16 T cell receptor beta chains below, sequenced in a study of shared clonotypes between healthy human individuals. As defined, naive CD8 cells were CD45RO-negative and positively selected for CCR7, with terminally differentiated effector memory CD45RA+ cells excluded. Clones were sequenced by immunoSEQ multiplex PCR, and TCRdb holds only the in-frame ones, with some missing. Of hundreds of thousands of clones in the sample, approximately 96% were seen once. Sequencing used naive CD8+ T cells sorted from blood. These receptors were collected from a woman aged 25 to 39 in good health.

The V and J genes are TRBV28 and TRBJ2-2; D remains ambiguous. Germline V gives CDR1 MDHEN, CDR2 SYDVKM. V lost 6 bases to trimming and J lost 3 bases, with 8 bases between them. CDR3 length equals 13 residues. The CDR3 nucleotides read TGTGCCAGCAGCTCGGAATACACCGGGGAGCTGTTTTTT. Its translation: CASSSEYTGELFF. Combining the CDR3 with reference TRBV28 and TRBJ2-2 gives the whole variable domain DVKVTQSSRYLVKRTGEKVFLECVQDMDHENMFWYRQDPGLGLRLIYFSYDVKMKEKGDIPEGYSVSREKKERFSLILESASTNQTSMYLCASSSEYTGELFFGEGSRLTVL.

This clone was seen a few times. CDR3 DNA: TGTGCCAGCAGGCCAGGGCTGAACACTGAAGCTTTCTTT. Protein: CASRPGLNTEAFF. The V and J genes are TRBV27 and TRBJ1-1, with D possibly TRBD1 on 5 matching bases. The germline CDR1 and CDR2 sequences are MNHEY and SMNVEV (reference sequence). Trimming took off 6 bases at V and 0 bases at J, with 8 bases between the two ends. This CDR3 comprises 13 residues.

The CDR3 region has the DNA TGTGCCAGTAGTCCGGCCCCAGGGACAGATACGCAGTATTTT. It encodes CASSPAPGTDTQYF. J is TRBJ2-3 and V is TRBV19, with D possibly being TRBD1 (5 bases). The CDR3 loop spans 14 amino acids. Germline V gene lookup returns CDR1 LNHDA and CDR2 SQIVND (reference sequence). Trimming cost V 5 bases and J 3 bases, with 12 bases left between them. The whole variable domain, filled in from reference TRBV19 and TRBJ2-3, reads DGGITQSPKYLFRKEGQNVTLSCEQNLNHDAMYWYRQDPGQGLRLIYYSQIVNDFQKGDIAEGYSVSREKKESFPLTVTSAQKNPTAFYLCASSPAPGTDTQYFGPGTRLTVL.

The chain is built from TRBV5-1 and TRBJ2-2; D is unresolved. Germline-derived CDR1 and CDR2 are SGHRS and YFSETQ. V was trimmed by 2 bases and J by 5 bases, leaving 16 bases between them. The CDR3 runs to 16 residues. CDR3 loop: CASSLRAPWGTGELFF. As DNA, the CDR3 is TGCGCCAGCAGCTTAAGGGCCCCCTGGGGTACCGGGGAGCTGTTTTTT.

The DNA of the CDR3 is TGCGCCAGCAGCTCAGGAGACAGGCTGAACACTGAAGCTTTCTTT. Translation: CASSSGDRLNTEAFF. The chain joins TRBV5-1 to TRBJ1-1; TRBD1 might be the D (6 bases). The CDR3 loop spans 15 amino acids. Trimming took off 3 bases at V and 0 bases at J, with 12 bases between the two ends. Germline V gene data show CDR1 as SGHRS and CDR2 as YFSETQ.

The chain couples TRBV11-2 to TRBJ2-7; D is unclear. Germline CDR1 and CDR2: SGHAT and FQNNGV. The CDR3 length is 13 residues. V shed 0 bases and J shed 10 bases, with 13 bases lying between them. CDR3 in DNA: TGTGCCAGCAGCTTAGATTTTGGTGGGGAACAGTACTTC. Protein: CASSLDFGGEQYF. The complete variable domain, with remaining parts taken from reference TRBV11-2 and TRBJ2-7, reads EAGVAQSPRYKIIEKRQSVAFWCNPISGHATLYWYQQILGQGPKLLIQFQNNGVVDDSQLPKDRFSAERLKGVDSTLKIQPAKLEDSAVYLCASSLDFGGEQYFGPGTRLTVT.

The chain recombines TRBV6-5 with TRBJ2-3; D might be TRBD1 (6 bases). V was shortened by 2 bases and J by 1 base, with 10 bases between the two germline ends. The CDR3 has 15 residues. Looked up from germline, CDR1 is MNHEY and CDR2 is SVGAGI. The CDR3, as DNA: TGTGCCAGCAGTTACACGAGACAGGGCACAGATACGCAGTATTTT. Protein sequence: CASSYTRQGTDTQYF.

The chain links TRBV11-2 to TRBJ2-1; TRBD1 agrees at 9 bases. V was clipped by 5 bases and J by 12 bases; unmatched bases: 11. The germline V gene has CDR1 SGHAT and CDR2 FQNNGV. The CDR3 length is 14 residues. The CDR3 reads CASSAGTGSFAQFF. CDR3 DNA sequence: TGTGCCAGCAGCGCCGGGACAGGGAGTTTTGCGCAGTTCTTC. Variable domain in full (rest from reference TRBV11-2 and TRBJ2-1): EAGVAQSPRYKIIEKRQSVAFWCNPISGHATLYWYQQILGQGPKLLIQFQNNGVVDDSQLPKDRFSAERLKGVDSTLKIQPAKLEDSAVYLCASSAGTGSFAQFFGPGTRLTVL.

J is TRBJ1-2 and V is TRBV14; D unresolved. V was clipped by 6 bases and J by 2 bases, with 13 bases between them. Germline V gives CDR1 SGHDN, CDR2 FVKESK. The CDR3 sequence is 14 residues long. The CDR3: CASSFRWENYGYTF. The CDR3 DNA reads as TGTGCCAGCAGTTTCAGATGGGAGAACTATGGCTACACCTTC.

This chain links TRBV21-1 with TRBJ1-4; the table gives TRBD1 as D, unverified against the DNA. TRBV21-1 has pseudogene status. This CDR3 comprises 15 residues. CDR3 bases: TGTGCCAGCAGCAAAGAACAGGGGCCAGGGGAAAAACTGTTTTTT. Protein sequence: CASSKEQGPGEKLFF.

This rearrangement joins TRBV30 to TRBJ1-2; D unclear. Trimming took 4 bases from V and 7 from J, leaving 13 bases between them. CDR3 length equals 12 residues. The germline gives CDR1 GTSNPN, CDR2 SVGIG (reference sequence). CDR3 region: CAWTMYSSGYTF. CDR3 in DNA: TGTGCCTGGACTATGTACTCAAGTGGCTACACCTTC.

The chain employs TRBV27 and TRBJ1-4; D is uncertain. Germline loops: CDR1 MNHEY, CDR2 SMNVEV (reference sequence). The CDR3 contains 15 residues. The V and J ends lost 2 bases and 2 bases respectively, with 9 bases between them. The CDR3 protein is CASSLPIGTNEKLFF. The DNA for the CDR3 is TGTGCCAGCAGTTTACCAATTGGTACTAATGAAAAACTGTTTTTT.

The chain is built from TRBV25-1 and TRBJ2-7; maybe TRBD1 (5 bases). Per germline, CDR1 MGHDK and CDR2 SYGVNS. The CDR3 sequence is 13 residues long. Trimming pared 6 bases from V and 4 bases from J, leaving 13 bases between. CDR3 sequence reads: CASRRQGSYEQYF. The CDR3 bases are TGTGCCAGCAGGCGCCAGGGCTCTTACGAGCAGTACTTC.

The chain is built from TRBV7-3 and TRBJ2-1; D is uncertain. The germline V gene has CDR1 SGHTA and CDR2 FQGTGA. The CDR3 length is 15 residues. V lost 8 bases, J lost 7 bases, and 21 bases lay in between. CDR3 loop: CASSRGPGPLNEQFF. The CDR3 region has the DNA TGTGCCAGCTCACGTGGGCCCGGACCCCTTAATGAGCAGTTCTTC.

J is TRBJ2-1 and V is TRBV5-6; TRBD2 matches at 9 bases. Germline-derived CDR1 and CDR2 are SGHDT and YYEEEE. The CDR3 length is 15 residues. V dropped 3 bases and J dropped 3; count of bases not matched to a gene: 4. DNA for the CDR3: TGTGCCAGCAGCTCTCTAGCGGGAAGCTACAATGAGCAGTTCTTC. It translates to CASSSLAGSYNEQFF.

This chain joins TRBV5-3 and TRBJ1-2; TRBD1 matches 7 bases. TRBV5-3 is identified as an open reading frame with a role that is uncertain. CDR3 length equals 12 residues. Trimming took 8 bases from V and 3 from J; bases not matched to a gene: 4. CDR3 in DNA: TGTGCCAGCAGCGGGACAGACTATGGCTACACCTTC. Translation: CASSGTDYGYTF.